Here is one T cell receptor (beta chain) with its context. This clonotype came up a few times. Its cognate antigen has yet to be identified. Base quality data are lacking; no much larger clone is found one base away. The data originate from a study of response to subunit inactivated influenza vaccine (dated by TCRdb to 2017 to 2018). Broadly, across the study: The study used deep quantitative T cell receptor repertoire profiling to track responses to a trivalent subunit inactivated influenza vaccine. On the study overall, not on this receptor specifically: The authors proposed that each seasonal influenza vaccination may bring in only a limited number of new T cells.

Including the terminal cysteine and phenylalanine, the CDR3 comprises 16 residues. Only CDR3 DNA remains: 48 bases, in frame from the first base. V ends up 1 base short and J 3 bases short, with an unmatched junction base count of 7. CDR1 and CDR2 are read off the germline V gene as SGHDT and YYEEEE. The library was built by means of RT-PCR. Instrument on record: Illumina HiSeq 2500. The public reads were reprocessed in TCRdb via fastp at Q25 and MiXCR, keeping in-frame beta chains. Under each unique CDR3 protein, matching rows form one entry showing the most common genes and DNA. A total of roughly 780,000 distinct CDR3 sequences appear in this sample, roughly 18% of them only once. The leading ten clones occupy around 9.9% of the sample.

This sample comprised PBMCs from blood, obtained about 5 days after vaccination. The rearranged chain carries TRBV5-6 and TRBJ2-1, with 7 bases in between that match TRBD1. This TCR came from a man aged 45-65 years who received an inactivated influenza vaccine. Donor details come from another sample of the same person, matched by shared clones. This receptor carries the CDR3 CASSLFTGQYYNEQFF. In nucleotides, the sequence is TGTGCCAGCAGCTTGTTTACGGGACAGTACTACAATGAGCAGTTCTTC.